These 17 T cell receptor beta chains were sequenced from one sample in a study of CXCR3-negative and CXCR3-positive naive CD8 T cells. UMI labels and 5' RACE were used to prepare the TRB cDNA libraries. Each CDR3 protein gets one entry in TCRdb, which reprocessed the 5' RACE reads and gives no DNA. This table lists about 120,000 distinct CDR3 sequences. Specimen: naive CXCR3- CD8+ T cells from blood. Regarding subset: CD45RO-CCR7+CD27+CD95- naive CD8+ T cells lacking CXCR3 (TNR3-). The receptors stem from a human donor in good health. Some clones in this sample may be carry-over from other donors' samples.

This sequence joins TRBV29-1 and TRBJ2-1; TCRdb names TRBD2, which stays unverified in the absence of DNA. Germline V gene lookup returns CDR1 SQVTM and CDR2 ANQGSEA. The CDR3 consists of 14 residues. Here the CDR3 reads CSAEGTPSYNEQFF.

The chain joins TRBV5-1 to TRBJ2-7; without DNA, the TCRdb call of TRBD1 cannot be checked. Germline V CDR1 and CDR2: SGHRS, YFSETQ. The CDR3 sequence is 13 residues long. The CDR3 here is CASSWGDSYEQYF. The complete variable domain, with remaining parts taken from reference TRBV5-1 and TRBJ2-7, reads KAGVTQTPRYLIKTRGQQVTLSCSPISGHRSVSWYQQTPGQGLQFLFEYFSETQRNKGNFPGRFSGRQFSNSRSEMNVSTLELGDSALYLCASSWGDSYEQYFGPGTRLTVT.

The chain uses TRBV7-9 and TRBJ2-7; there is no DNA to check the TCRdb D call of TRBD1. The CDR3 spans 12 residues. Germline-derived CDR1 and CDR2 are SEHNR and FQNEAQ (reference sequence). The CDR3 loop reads CASSFGPDEQYF.

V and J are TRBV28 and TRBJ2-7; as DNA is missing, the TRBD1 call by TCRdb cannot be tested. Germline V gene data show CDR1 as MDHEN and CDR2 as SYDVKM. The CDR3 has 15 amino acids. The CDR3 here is CASKGAATSSYEQYF.

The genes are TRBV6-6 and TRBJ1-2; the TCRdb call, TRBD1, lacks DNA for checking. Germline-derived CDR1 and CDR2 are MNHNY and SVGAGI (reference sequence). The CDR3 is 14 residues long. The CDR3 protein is CASSQPLTGHGYTF.

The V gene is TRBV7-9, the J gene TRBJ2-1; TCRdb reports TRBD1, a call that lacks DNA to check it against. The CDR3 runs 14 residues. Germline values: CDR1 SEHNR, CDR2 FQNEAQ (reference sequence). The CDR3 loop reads CASSLGAGDNEQFF.

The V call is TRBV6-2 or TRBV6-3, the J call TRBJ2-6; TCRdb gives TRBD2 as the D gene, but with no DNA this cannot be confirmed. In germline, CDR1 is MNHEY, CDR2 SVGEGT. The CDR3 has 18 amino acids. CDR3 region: CARNNLELPLSGANVLTF.

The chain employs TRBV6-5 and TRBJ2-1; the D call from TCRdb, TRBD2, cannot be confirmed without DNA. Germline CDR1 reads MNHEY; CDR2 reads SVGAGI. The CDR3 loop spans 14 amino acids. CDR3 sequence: CASSSGGPYNEQFF.

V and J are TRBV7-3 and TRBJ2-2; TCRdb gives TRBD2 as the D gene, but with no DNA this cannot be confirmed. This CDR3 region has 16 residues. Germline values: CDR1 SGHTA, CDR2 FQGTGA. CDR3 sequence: CASQDSGGRNTGELFF.

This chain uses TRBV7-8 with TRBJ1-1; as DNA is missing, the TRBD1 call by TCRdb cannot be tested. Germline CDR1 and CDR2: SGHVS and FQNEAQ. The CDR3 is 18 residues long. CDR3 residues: CASSLAGTGYLLNTEAFF.

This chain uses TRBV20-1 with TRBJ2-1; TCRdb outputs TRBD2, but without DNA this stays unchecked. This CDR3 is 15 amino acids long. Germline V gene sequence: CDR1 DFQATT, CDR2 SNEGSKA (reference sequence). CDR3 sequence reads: CSAIPLLAGGNEQFF.

CDR3: CASSNRQGRWNEQFF. The chain carries TRBV6-5 and TRBJ2-1; TCRdb calls TRBD1, which cannot be checked without DNA. Germline CDR1 reads MNHEY; CDR2 reads SVGAGI. The CDR3 consists of 15 residues.

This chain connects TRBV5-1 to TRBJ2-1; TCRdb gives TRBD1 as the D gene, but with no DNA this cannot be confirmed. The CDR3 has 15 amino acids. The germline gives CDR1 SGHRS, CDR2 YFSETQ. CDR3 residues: CASSLPPGAVNEQFF.

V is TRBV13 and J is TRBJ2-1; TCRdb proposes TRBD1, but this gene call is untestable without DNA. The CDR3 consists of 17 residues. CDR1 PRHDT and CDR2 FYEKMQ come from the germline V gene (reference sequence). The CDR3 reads CASSLRSGPSSYNEQFF.

The CDR3 protein is CASSLAGARGEFF. This chain links TRBV5-6 with TRBJ2-1; checking the TCRdb D call of TRBD1 is not possible without DNA. The CDR3 extends over 13 amino acids. Germline CDR1 reads SGHDT; CDR2 reads YYEEEE.

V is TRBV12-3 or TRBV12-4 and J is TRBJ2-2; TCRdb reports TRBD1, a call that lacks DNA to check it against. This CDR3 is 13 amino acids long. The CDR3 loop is CASSLNRTGELFF.

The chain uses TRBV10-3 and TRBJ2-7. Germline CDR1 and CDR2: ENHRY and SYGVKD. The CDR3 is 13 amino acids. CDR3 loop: CAISEASSYEQYF.